The 22 T cell receptor beta chains reported below all come from one sample, sequenced in a study of tumor-infiltrating lymphocytes in primary liver carcinoma. With around 500 ng total RNA as template and a constant-region primer, TCR beta cDNA was made. Employing slightly modified ARM-PCR, three nested multiplex PCR rounds were run, and these gave rise to the TCR beta libraries. In the first two PCR rounds, TRBV1-TRBV30 forward primers were paired with a C-beta reverse primer, and each round lasted approximately 9 cycles. MiXCR, run by TCRdb on the multiplex PCR reads, gives a single entry per CDR3 protein. Among around 100,000 distinct CDR3 sequences listed, about three quarters were seen once. Each 20-30 mg portion of unsorted bulk tissue served as the source for co-extraction of RNA and DNA. Input material: liver tumor tissue from sampling region 5. The subset is: tumor region T5, tumor centre. All receptors derive from a woman aged 55-69 years with primary liver carcinoma and hepatitis B virus infection.

The V and J genes are TRBV12-3 or TRBV12-4 and TRBJ1-6; D not certain. With 6 bases removed from V and 6 bases from J, the gap between germline ends came to 12 bases. The CDR3 has 14 residues. Written as DNA, the CDR3 is TGTGCCAGCAGATCGACACGAATTAATTCACCCCTCCACTTT. This encodes CASRSTRINSPLHF.

About this clonotype: Given a much more abundant clone one base away, this may be a read error. The rearrangement joins TRBV20-1 to TRBJ1-6; D call uncertain. This CDR3 is built from 13 residues. Germline V gene sequence: CDR1 DFQATT, CDR2 SNEGSKA (reference sequence). CDR3 protein: CSASLSPYSHLHF. The CDR3, as DNA: TGCAGTGCTAGTCTATCCCCTTATTCACACCTCCACTTT.

Notes on this clonotype: The CDR3 does not end in the conserved phenylalanine or tryptophan, so this is likely a read error. The chain couples TRBV6-5 to TRBJ2-1; no clear D. In germline, CDR1 is MNHEY, CDR2 SVGAGI. The CDR3 has 15 amino acids. Trimming cost V 2 bases and J 1 base, with 9 bases left between them. The CDR3 sequence is CASSYRARSYNEQFL. CDR3 in DNA: TGTGCCAGCAGTTACAGGGCGCGTTCCTACAATGAGCAGTTCTTA.

This clonotype appeared once. An end of the junction differs from the germline gene, which may be a read error. This sequence joins TRBV4-1 and TRBJ1-1; tentative D call: TRBD1 (6 bases). Looked up from germline, CDR1 is MGHRA and CDR2 is YSYEKL. This CDR3 contains 17 residues. The CDR3 region has the DNA TGCGCCAGAAGCTCTCTTATCGTACAGGGAGGGTTAACTGAGGCTTTCTTT. Its translation: CARSSLIVQGGLTEAFF.

Of note for this clonotype: At one end the junction does not follow the germline gene, possibly because of a read error. The genes are TRBV12-3 or TRBV12-4 and TRBJ2-7, with a tentative D call TRBD1 (7 bases). The length of the CDR3 is 14 residues. CDR3 loop: CASSLGTGRREQRF. The CDR3 DNA reads as TGTGCCAGCAGTTTAGGGACAGGAAGGAGGGAGCAGCGCTTC.

This clonotype was detected ten times or more. The chain employs TRBV6-6 and TRBJ2-1, with 10 bases identical to TRBD2. The CDR3 is 17 residues long. The junction had 5 bases not matched to a gene; V was cut back by 0 bases and J by 3 bases. Germline CDR1 reads MNHNY; CDR2 reads SVGAGI (reference sequence). The CDR3: CASSYSSLAGVYNEQFF. CDR3 coding DNA: TGTGCCAGCAGTTACTCCTCTCTAGCGGGAGTCTACAATGAGCAGTTCTTC.

Of note for this clonotype: A much larger clone differs by one base, so this may be a read error. The chain combines TRBV11-2 with TRBJ2-5; D is perhaps TRBD1 (6 bases). The CDR3 spans 14 residues. Germline-derived CDR1 and CDR2 are SGHAT and FQNNGV. This CDR3 is CASSWRQVEGTLYF. CDR3 in DNA: TGTGCCAGCAGCTGGAGACAGGTGGAAGGGACCCTGTACTTC.

This chain links TRBV30 with TRBJ2-1; D perhaps matches TRBD2 (6 bases). The CDR3 loop spans 15 amino acids. V shed 0 bases and J shed 4 bases, with 13 bases lying between them. CDR1 and CDR2 from the germline V gene are GTSNPN and SVGIG (reference sequence). CDR3 nucleotides: TGTGCCTGGAGTGTACGGAGGGCCAGTTACAATGAGCAGTTCTTC. Protein: CAWSVRRASYNEQFF.

As for this clonotype: A much larger clonotype is one base distant, so this may be a read error. Given the absence of the conserved phenylalanine or tryptophan at the CDR3 end, a read error is likely. V usage is TRBV5-1 and J usage is TRBJ2-1; D uncertain. Germline V gene sequence: CDR1 SGHRS, CDR2 YFSETQ. There are 13 residues in the CDR3. The V end was cut by 1 base, the J end by 8 bases, with 10 bases between. For the CDR3, the DNA is TGCGCCAGCAGCTTGCCGACTGGGGATGAGCAGTTCCTC. It encodes CASSLPTGDEQFL.

Turning to this clonotype: Relative to the germline gene, one junction end is altered; a read error may explain this. The chain couples TRBV29-1 to TRBJ1-5; 10 positions match TRBD1. Germline V CDR1 and CDR2: SQVTM, ANQGSEA. The CDR3 is made up of 12 amino acids. CDR3 sequence (DNA): TGCAGCGTTCGGACAGGGGGTCAGCCCCAACATTTT. Residues: CSVRTGGQPQHF.

Turning to this clonotype: It may be a read error: a sequence one base away is much more abundant. The chain combines TRBV11-1 with TRBJ2-4, with 13 bases fitting TRBD2. Germline V lookup: CDR1 SGHAT, CDR2 FQDESV (reference sequence). This CDR3 is 17 amino acids long. This CDR3 is CASSFPGTSGTKSIQYF. CDR3 sequence (DNA): TGTGCCAGCAGCTTTCCCGGGACTAGCGGGACCAAAAGCATTCAGTACTTC. Looking up the rest from reference TRBV11-1 and TRBJ2-4 gives the full variable domain: EAEVAQSPRYKITEKSQAVAFWCDPISGHATLYWYRQILGQGPELLVQFQDESVVDDSQLPKDRFSAERLKGVDSTLKIQPAELGDSAMYLCASSFPGTSGTKSIQYFGAGTRLSVL.

To note about this clonotype: An end of the junction differs from the germline gene, which may be a read error. This sequence joins TRBV13 and TRBJ1-1; 9 bases are shared with TRBD1. Germline lookup yields CDR1 PRHDT and CDR2 FYEKMQ (reference sequence). The CDR3 length is 18 residues. CDR3: CASNLPIQGAGKNTEAFF. CDR3 DNA sequence: TGTGCCAGCAACTTACCAATACAGGGGGCTGGGAAGAACACTGAAGCTTTCTTT. Together with reference TRBV13 and TRBJ1-1, the CDR3 gives the full variable domain: AAGVIQSPRHLIKEKRETATLKCYPIPRHDTVYWYQQGPGQDPQFLISFYEKMQSDKGSIPDRFSAQQFSDYHSELNMSSLELGDSALYFCASNLPIQGAGKNTEAFFGQGTRLTVV.

For this clonotype: The junction departs from the called germline gene at one end, perhaps through a read error. This sequence joins TRBV4-1 and TRBJ2-3, with TRBD2 matching over 7 bases. The CDR3 is 15 amino acids. CDR1 and CDR2 (germline): MGHRA, YSYEKL. The DNA for the CDR3 is TGCGCAAGCAGCCAGGGACTACTAAACACAGATACGCAGTATTTT. Translating gives CASSQGLLNTDTQYF.

The rearrangement joins TRBV11-2 to TRBJ2-3, with D perhaps matching TRBD1 or TRBD2 (5 bases each). The V end was cut by 9 bases, the J end by 6 bases, with 19 bases between. The CDR3 covers 14 residues. In germline, CDR1 is SGHAT, CDR2 FQNNGV. CDR3 DNA sequence: TGTGCCAGTAGCCTGGACAAGGAGGTGGATACGCAGTATTTT. Its protein product is CASSLDKEVDTQYF.

J is TRBJ2-3 and V is TRBV11-2, with a tentative D call TRBD1 (5 bases). Germline CDR1 SGHAT, CDR2 FQNNGV. There are 15 residues in the CDR3. The germline V and J ends were trimmed by 9 bases and 7 bases, with 23 bases remaining between them. The CDR3: CASTRTPTGAYTQYF. CDR3 in DNA: TGTGCCAGTACGAGAACTCCCACAGGAGCATATACGCAGTATTTT.

The chain recombines TRBV7-9 with TRBJ1-1, with TRBD1 identical over 7 bases. V shed 5 bases, J shed 4 bases, and the junction held 4 bases outside the gene matches. The germline CDR1 and CDR2 sequences are SEHNR and FQNEAQ (reference sequence). The CDR3 covers 13 residues. CDR3 sequence (DNA): TGTGCCAGCAGCCCAGGGGGTGGCACTGAAGCTTTCTTT. It translates to CASSPGGGTEAFF.

Remarks on this clonotype: Germline is not matched at one junction end, which may reflect a read error. The chain is built from TRBV30 and TRBJ2-2; 8 nucleotides align to TRBD1. This CDR3 comprises 17 residues. Germline V lookup: CDR1 GTSNPN, CDR2 SVGIG (reference sequence). The CDR3 region has the DNA TGTGTCTGGAGACCACAGGGACAGGTTAAAAACGTCGGGAAGCTGTTTTTT. Protein: CVWRPQGQVKNVGKLFF.

The chain links TRBV5-5 to TRBJ2-2; D is uncertain. V lost 1 base and J 5 bases, leaving 12 bases between the germline ends. The CDR3 has 15 amino acids. Germline V gene data show CDR1 as SGHKS and CDR2 as YYEKEE (reference sequence). This chain's CDR3 is CASSLLVKGTGELFF. The DNA for the CDR3 is TGTGCCAGCAGCTTGTTAGTGAAGGGTACCGGGGAGCTGTTTTTT.

About this clonotype: Likely a read error: the CDR3 ends without its conserved phenylalanine or tryptophan. The V and J genes are TRBV11-2 and TRBJ1-1, with a tentative D call TRBD1 (5 bases). The V gene's germline CDR1 is SGHAT and CDR2 FQNNGV. The CDR3 runs to 13 residues. The CDR3 here is CANSFTRGGEAFL. The CDR3 DNA reads as TGTGCCAACAGCTTCACAAGGGGCGGGGAAGCTTTCCTT.

Of note for this clonotype: Its ends do not fully match the called genes, so a read error is possible. The rearrangement joins TRBV11-2 to TRBJ2-3, with D possibly matching TRBD1 (6 bases). This CDR3 comprises 15 residues. CDR1 and CDR2 from the germline V gene are SGHAT and FQNNGV. The CDR3 DNA reads as TGTGCTAGCAGCTCCTACGGACAGAGGACAGATGCGCAGTATTTT. It encodes CASSSYGQRTDAQYF.

This clonotype was seen a single time. This sequence joins TRBV28 and TRBJ2-5; the match to TRBD2 covers 10 bases. V was clipped by 7 bases and J by 6 bases; unmatched bases: 20. CDR1 is MDHEN and CDR2 is SYDVKM in the germline V gene. The CDR3 extends over 18 amino acids. CDR3: CASKGTGLSGRAGKTQYF. The CDR3 nucleotides read TGTGCCAGCAAAGGGACGGGCTTAAGCGGGAGGGCCGGGAAGACCCAGTACTTC. The whole variable domain, remainder taken from reference TRBV28 and TRBJ2-5, is DVKVTQSSRYLVKRTGEKVFLECVQDMDHENMFWYRQDPGLGLRLIYFSYDVKMKEKGDIPEGYSVSREKKERFSLILESASTNQTSMYLCASKGTGLSGRAGKTQYFGPGTRLLVL.

As to this clonotype: This may stem from a read error, because a much larger clone lies one nucleotide away. The chain couples TRBV5-1 to TRBJ2-7; 7 positions match TRBD1. V gave up 4 bases and J gave up 0 bases; unmatched junction bases: 7. The CDR3 covers 15 residues. Looked up from germline, CDR1 is SGHRS and CDR2 is YFSETQ. The CDR3 nucleotides are TGCGCCAGCAGCCTGACAGGGAACAGCTCCTACGAGCAGTACTTC. It encodes CASSLTGNSSYEQYF.